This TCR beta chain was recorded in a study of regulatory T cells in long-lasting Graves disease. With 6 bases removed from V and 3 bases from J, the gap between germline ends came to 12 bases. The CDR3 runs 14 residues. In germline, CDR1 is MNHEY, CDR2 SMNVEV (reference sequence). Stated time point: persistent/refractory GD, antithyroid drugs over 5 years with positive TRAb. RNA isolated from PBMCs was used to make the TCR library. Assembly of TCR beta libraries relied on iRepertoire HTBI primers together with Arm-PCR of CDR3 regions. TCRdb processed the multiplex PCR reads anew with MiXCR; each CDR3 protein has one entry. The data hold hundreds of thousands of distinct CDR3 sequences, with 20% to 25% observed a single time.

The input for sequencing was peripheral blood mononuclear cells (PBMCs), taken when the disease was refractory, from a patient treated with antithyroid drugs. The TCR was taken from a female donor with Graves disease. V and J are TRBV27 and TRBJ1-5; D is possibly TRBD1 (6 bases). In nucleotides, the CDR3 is TGTGCCAGCAGGGAAGGGGGTTTCAATCAGCCCCAGCATTTT. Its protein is CASREGGFNQPQHF.